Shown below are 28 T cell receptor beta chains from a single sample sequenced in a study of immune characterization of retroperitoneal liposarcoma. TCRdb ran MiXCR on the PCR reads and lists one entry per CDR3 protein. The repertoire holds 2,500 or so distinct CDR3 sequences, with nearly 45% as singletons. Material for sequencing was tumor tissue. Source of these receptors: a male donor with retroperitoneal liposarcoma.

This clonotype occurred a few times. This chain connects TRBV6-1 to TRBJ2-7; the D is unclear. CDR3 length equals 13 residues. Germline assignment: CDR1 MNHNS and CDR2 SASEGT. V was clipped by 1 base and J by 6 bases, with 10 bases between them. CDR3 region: CASSEEGSFEQYF. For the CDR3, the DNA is TGTGCCAGCAGTGAAGAGGGATCTTTCGAGCAGTACTTC.

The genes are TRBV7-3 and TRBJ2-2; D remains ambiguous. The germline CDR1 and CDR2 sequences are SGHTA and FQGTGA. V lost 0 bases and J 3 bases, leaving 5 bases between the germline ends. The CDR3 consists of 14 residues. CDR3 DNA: TGTGCCAGCAGCTTAACGGGTTACACCGGGGAGCTGTTTTTT. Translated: CASSLTGYTGELFF. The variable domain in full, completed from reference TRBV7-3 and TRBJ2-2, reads GAGVSQTPSNKVTEKGKYVELRCDPISGHTALYWYRQSLGQGPEFLIYFQGTGAADDSGLPNDRFFAVRPEGSVSTLKIQRTERGDSAVYLCASSLTGYTGELFFGEGSRLTVL.

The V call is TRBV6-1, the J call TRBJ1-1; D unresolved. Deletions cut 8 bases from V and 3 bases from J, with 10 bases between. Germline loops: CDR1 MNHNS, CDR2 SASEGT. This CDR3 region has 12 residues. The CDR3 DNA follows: TGTGCCAGCGGGAGAGGGCACACTGAAGCTTTCTTT. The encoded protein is CASGRGHTEAFF.

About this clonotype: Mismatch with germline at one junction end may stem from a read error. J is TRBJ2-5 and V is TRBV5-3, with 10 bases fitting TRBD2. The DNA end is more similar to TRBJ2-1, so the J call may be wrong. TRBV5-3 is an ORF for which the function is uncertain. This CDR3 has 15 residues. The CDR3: CASSFTAGGVGEQFF. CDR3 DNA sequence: TGTGCCAGCAGCTTTACAGCGGGAGGGGTGGGTGAGCAGTTCTTC.

CDR3 in amino acids: CASTTGQGAWYEQFF. In DNA, the CDR3 is TGTGCCAGCACTACGGGACAGGGTGCGTGGTACGAGCAGTTCTTC. The genes are TRBV6-8 and TRBJ2-1; TRBD1 aligns across 9 bases. CDR1 is MNHGY, CDR2 SAAAGT, per germline. The trim removed 7 bases at V and 10 bases at J, leaving 14 bases unmatched. The CDR3 loop spans 15 amino acids.

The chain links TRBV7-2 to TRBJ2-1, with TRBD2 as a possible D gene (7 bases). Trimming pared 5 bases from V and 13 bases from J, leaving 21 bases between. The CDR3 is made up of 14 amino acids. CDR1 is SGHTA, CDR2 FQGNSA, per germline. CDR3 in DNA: TGTGCCAGCAGCACAATGGGGGGGCCGCAGACCCAGTTCTTC. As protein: CASSTMGGPQTQFF.

The CDR3 bases are TGTGCCAGCAGTACGGAGAACACTGAAGCTTTCTTT. The encoded protein is CASSTENTEAFF. The chain couples TRBV6-4 to TRBJ1-1, with D hard to call. The CDR3 loop spans 12 amino acids. Trimming cost V 5 bases and J 1 base, with 5 bases left between them. Per the germline V gene, CDR1 is MRHNA and CDR2 is SNTAGT.

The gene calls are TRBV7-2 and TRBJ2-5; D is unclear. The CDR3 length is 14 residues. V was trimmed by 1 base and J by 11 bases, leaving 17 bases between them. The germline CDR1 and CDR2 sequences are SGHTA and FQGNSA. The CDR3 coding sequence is TGTGCCAGCAGCTTAGATATAGTCTACAATGAGCAGTACTTC. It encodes CASSLDIVYNEQYF.

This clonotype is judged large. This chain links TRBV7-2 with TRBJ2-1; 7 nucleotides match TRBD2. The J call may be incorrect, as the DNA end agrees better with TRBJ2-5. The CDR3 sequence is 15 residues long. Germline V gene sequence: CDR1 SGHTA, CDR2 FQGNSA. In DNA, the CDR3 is TGTGCCAGCAGCTTAAGCGGGGACGCCCAAGAGACCCAGTACTTC. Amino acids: CASSLSGDAQETQYF.

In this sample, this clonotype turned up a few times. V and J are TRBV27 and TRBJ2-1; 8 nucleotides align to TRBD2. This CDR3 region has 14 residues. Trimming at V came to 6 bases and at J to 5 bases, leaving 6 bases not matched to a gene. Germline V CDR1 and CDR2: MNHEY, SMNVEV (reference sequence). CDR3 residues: CASSAGTSHNEQFF. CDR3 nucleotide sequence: TGTGCCAGCAGCGCCGGGACTAGTCACAATGAGCAGTTCTTC.

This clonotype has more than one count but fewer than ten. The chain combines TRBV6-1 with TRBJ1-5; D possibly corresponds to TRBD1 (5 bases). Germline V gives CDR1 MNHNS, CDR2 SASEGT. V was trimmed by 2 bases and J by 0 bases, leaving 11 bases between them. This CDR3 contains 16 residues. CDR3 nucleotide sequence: TGTGCCAGCAGTGAACCCTCAGGGATTAGCAATCAGCCCCAGCATTTT. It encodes CASSEPSGISNQPQHF.

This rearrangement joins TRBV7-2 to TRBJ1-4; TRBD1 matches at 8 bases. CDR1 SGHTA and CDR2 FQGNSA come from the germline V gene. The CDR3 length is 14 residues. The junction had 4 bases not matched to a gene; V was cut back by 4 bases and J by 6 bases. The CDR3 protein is CASSYDRGDEKLFF. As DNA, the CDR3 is TGTGCCAGCAGCTACGACAGGGGAGATGAAAAACTGTTTTTT. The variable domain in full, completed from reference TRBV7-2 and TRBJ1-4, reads GAGVSQSPSNKVTEKGKDVELRCDPISGHTALYWYRQSLGQGLEFLIYFQGNSAPDKSGLPSDRFSAERTGGSVSTLTIQRTQQEDSAVYLCASSYDRGDEKLFFGSGTQLSVL.

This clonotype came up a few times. The CDR3 loop is CASSLAAGSPYEQYF. CDR3 sequence (DNA): TGTGCCAGCAGCTTAGCAGCGGGATCTCCCTACGAGCAGTACTTC. This chain uses TRBV11-3 with TRBJ2-1, with 7 bases that match TRBD2. TRBJ2-7 explains the end of the DNA better; the J call may be wrong. Germline assignment: CDR1 SGHNT and CDR2 YENEEA. This CDR3 contains 15 residues.

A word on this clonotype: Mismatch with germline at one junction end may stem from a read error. CDR3: CASSLGRGYEQYF. The CDR3 coding sequence is TGTGCCAGCAGCTTAGGCAGGGGCTACGAGCAGTACTTT. The chain recombines TRBV11-2 with TRBJ1-6; weak D call: TRBD1 (6 bases). CDR1 SGHAT and CDR2 FQNNGV come from the germline V gene. The CDR3 consists of 13 residues.

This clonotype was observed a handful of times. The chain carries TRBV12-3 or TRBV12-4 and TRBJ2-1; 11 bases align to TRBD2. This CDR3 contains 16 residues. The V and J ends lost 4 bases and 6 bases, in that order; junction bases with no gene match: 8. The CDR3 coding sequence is TGTGCCAGCAGTTCCCTAGCGGGAGGCACCATCAATGAGCAGTTCTTC. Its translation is CASSSLAGGTINEQFF.

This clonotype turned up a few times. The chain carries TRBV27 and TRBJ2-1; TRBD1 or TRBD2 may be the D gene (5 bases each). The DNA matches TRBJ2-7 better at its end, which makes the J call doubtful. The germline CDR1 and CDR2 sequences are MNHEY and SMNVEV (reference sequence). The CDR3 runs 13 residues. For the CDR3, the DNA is TGTGCCAGCAGTTTAGGCGCCGGGGCCGAGCAGTACTTC. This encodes CASSLGAGAEQYF.

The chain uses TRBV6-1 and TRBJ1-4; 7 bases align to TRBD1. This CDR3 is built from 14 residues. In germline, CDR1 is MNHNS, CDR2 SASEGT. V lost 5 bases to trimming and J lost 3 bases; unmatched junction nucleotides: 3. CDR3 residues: CASSRGTANEKLFF. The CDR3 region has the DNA TGTGCCAGCAGTCGCGGGACAGCTAATGAAAAACTGTTTTTT.

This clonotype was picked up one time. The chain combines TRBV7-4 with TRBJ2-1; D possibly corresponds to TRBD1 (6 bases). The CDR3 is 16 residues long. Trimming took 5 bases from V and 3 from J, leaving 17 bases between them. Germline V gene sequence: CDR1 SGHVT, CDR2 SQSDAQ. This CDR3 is CASSPNGDNYYNEQFF. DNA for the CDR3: TGTGCCAGCAGCCCGAACGGGGACAATTACTACAATGAGCAGTTCTTC.

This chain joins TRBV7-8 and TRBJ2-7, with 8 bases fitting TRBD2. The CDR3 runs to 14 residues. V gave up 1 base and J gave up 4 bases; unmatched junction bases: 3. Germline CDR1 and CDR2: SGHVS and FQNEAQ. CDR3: CASSLGTSLYEQYF. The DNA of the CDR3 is TGTGCCAGCAGCTTAGGGACTAGCCTATACGAGCAGTACTTC.

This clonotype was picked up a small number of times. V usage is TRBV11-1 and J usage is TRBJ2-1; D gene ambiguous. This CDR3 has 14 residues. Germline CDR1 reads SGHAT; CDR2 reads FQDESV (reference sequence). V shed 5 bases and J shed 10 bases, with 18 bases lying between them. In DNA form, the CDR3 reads TGTGCCAGCAGCGTACCCGGGTACTCTGGAGAGCAGTTCTTC. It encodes CASSVPGYSGEQFF.

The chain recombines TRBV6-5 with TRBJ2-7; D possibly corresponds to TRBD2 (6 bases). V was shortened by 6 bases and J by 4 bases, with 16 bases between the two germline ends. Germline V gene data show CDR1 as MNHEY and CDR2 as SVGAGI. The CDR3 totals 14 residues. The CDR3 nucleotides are TGTGCCAGCAGCGATCGGCGGGATCGGTACGAGCAGTACTTC. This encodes CASSDRRDRYEQYF.

The CDR3 region is CASSSLADRAYEQFF. The CDR3 DNA sequence: TGTGCCAGCAGCTCCCTCGCCGACAGGGCCTACGAGCAGTTCTTC. The rearrangement joins TRBV7-8 to TRBJ2-1; 7 positions match TRBD1. CDR3 length equals 15 residues. With 4 bases clipped from V and 10 bases from J, the junction kept 13 bases outside the gene matches. Germline V gene data show CDR1 as SGHVS and CDR2 as FQNEAQ. The full variable domain, its missing parts supplied by reference TRBV7-8 and TRBJ2-1, is GAGVSQSPRYKVAKRGQDVALRCDPISGHVSLFWYQQALGQGPEFLTYFQNEAQLDKSGLPSDRFFAERPEGSVSTLKIQRTQQEDSAVYLCASSSLADRAYEQFFGPGTRLTVL.

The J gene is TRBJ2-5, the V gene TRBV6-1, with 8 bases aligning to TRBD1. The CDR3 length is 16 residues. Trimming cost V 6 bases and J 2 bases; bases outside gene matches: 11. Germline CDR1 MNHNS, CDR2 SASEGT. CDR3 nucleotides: TGTGCCAGCAGCCCTTATACAGGGGGAAGGCAAGAGACCCAGTACTTC. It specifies CASSPYTGGRQETQYF.

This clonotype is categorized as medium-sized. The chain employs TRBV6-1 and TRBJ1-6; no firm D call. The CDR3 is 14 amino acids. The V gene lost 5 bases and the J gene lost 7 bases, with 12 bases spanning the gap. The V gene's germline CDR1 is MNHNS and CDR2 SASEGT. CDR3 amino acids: CASSSDRTNSPLHF. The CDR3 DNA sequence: TGTGCCAGCAGTTCGGACCGAACGAATTCACCCCTCCACTTT.

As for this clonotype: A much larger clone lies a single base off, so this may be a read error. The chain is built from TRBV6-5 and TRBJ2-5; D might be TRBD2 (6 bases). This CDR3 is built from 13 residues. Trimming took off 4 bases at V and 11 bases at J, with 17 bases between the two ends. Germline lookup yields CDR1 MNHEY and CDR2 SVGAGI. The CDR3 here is CASSLREWDEQYF. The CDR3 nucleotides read TGTGCCAGCAGTTTACGGGAGTGGGATGAGCAGTACTTC.

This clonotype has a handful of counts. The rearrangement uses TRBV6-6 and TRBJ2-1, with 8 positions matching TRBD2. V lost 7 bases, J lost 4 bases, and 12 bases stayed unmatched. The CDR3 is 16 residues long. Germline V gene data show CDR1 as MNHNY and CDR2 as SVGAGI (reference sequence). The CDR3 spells CASKRTGGGSYNEQFF. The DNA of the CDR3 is TGTGCCAGCAAAAGGACGGGAGGGGGGTCATACAATGAGCAGTTCTTC.

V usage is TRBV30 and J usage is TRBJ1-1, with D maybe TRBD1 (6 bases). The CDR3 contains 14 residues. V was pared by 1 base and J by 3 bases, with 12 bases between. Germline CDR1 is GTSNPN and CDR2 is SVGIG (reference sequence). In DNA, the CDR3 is TGTGCCTGGAGTGGGAGGGGGTGGTACACTGAAGCTTTCTTT. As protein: CAWSGRGWYTEAFF.

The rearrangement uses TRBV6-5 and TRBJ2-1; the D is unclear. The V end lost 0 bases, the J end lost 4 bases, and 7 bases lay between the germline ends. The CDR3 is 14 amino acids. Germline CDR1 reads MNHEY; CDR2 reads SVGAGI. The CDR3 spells CASSYSSNYNEQFF. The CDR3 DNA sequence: TGTGCCAGCAGTTACTCGAGTAATTACAATGAGCAGTTCTTC.